This T cell receptor (beta chain) was observed in a study of a mutant IDH1 vaccine in newly diagnosed glioma (dated by TCRdb to 2020 to 2022). Broadly, across the study: Patients received eight vaccinations in weeks 1, 3, 5, 7, 11, 15, 19 and 23, corresponding to visits V03 through V10. Of the 25 to 35 patients who were treated, about 62% were male and approximately 38% were female, and the mean age was roughly 40 years. Vaccination started 4-6 weeks after radiotherapy alone, or was given together with temozolomide cycles in the groups whose treatment included chemotherapy. Longitudinal TCRB deep sequencing was done for roughly 23 treated patients, wherever samples were available for exploratory analyses. Before enrollment, patients had received standard therapy of radiotherapy alone, temozolomide alone, or radiochemotherapy with temozolomide; most received the combination. Peripheral blood samples were drawn at six visits, namely V03 (baseline), V05, V07, V10, V12 and V13.

According to the germline V gene (reference sequence), CDR1 reads MNHEY and CDR2 reads SMNVEV. The CDR3 sequence holds 14 residues, the cysteine and phenylalanine included. Of the read, only the CDR3 DNA is kept; its 42 bases are in frame from base 1. The V and J ends are trimmed by 4 bases and 4 bases, leaving 13 bases between them. On this clone: Its recognized antigen is unknown. No clone much larger than this one lies a single base away; base qualities are absent.

The time point label, read with the paper, signifies: week 5, during vaccination. Each vaccine dose was 300 ug of a 20-mer mutant IDH1 peptide in Montanide, given subcutaneously with topical imiquimod. The donors had newly diagnosed IDH1-mutant astrocytomas of WHO grade 3 or 4 that showed loss of nuclear ATRX. The samples were drawn from NOA16, a multicentre, single-arm, open-label phase I trial in Germany that tested a mutant IDH1 peptide vaccine in humans for the first time. The DNeasy Blood and Tissue Kit was used to extract genomic DNA from EDTA blood for TCRB sequencing. Preparation of the library involved the immunoSEQ multiplex PCR assay. Rearranged TCR beta chain sequences were amplified using the hsTCRB Kit according to the manufacturer's protocol. TCRB libraries were sequenced on an Illumina MiSeq. The original methods were these. Demultiplexing, trimming and gene mapping were performed with the kit vendor's proprietary platform. TCRdb mirrors the immuneACCESS table, restricted to in-frame sequences. Some clones are absent from its copies; in checked studies, under half trace to an unresolved V gene, and the reason for the others is unknown. That table is the source of V, J and clone size, and D and trimming were worked out from the DNA. The sample includes more than 40,000 clones, with approximately 78% observed a single time. The ten largest clones capture 1.8% of the sample.

The full study reports these points: Selection of PBMC samples for TCRB deep sequencing was based on availability. Pseudoprogression seemed to be unrelated to changes in the top peripheral T cell clonotypes found by TCRB sequencing. It was noted by the authors that analyses of patient blood samples could not be reproduced owing to sample limitations. Vaccine-induced immune responses across multiple MHC alleles were detected in 90% to 95% of patients.

This receptor was taken from a woman in her thirties or forties with glioma. The chain uses TRBV27 and TRBJ1-1; no confident D gene assignment can be made. The specimen comprised PBMCs, sampled from a glioma patient whose treatment included an IDH1 peptide vaccine. The DNA is as follows: TGTGCCAGCAGTTGGAATAGACTTGGCACTGAAGCTTTCTTT. Its translation is CASSWNRLGTEAFF.